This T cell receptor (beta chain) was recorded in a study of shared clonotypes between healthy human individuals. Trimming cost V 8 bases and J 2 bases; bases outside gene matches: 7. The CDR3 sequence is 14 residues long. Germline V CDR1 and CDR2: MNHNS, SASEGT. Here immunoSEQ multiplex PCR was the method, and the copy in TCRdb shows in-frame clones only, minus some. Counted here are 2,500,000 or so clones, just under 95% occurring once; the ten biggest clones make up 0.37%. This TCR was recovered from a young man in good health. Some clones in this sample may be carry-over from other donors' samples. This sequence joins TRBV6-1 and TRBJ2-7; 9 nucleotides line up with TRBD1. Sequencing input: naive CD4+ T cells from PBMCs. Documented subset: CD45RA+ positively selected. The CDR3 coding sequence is TGTGCCAGCTATCAAAGACAGGGGGCCTACGAGCAGTACTTC. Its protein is CASYQRQGAYEQYF.